This passage covers 27 T cell receptor beta chains from one sample sequenced in a study of T-cell memory formation after mild COVID-19. TCRdb analysed the 5' RACE reads with MiXCR anew, one entry per CDR3 protein. This repertoire shows approximately 150,000 distinct CDR3 sequences, around 21% found once; its top ten account for over 2%. Sequencing was carried out using PBMCs or a T cell subset sorted from them (not recorded which). The receptors were gathered from an adult woman who had mild COVID-19 (a few samples of this study predate the infection). Cell type and time point are not known.

There are a few counts of this clonotype. The CDR3 DNA sequence: TGTGCCAGCAGCGTCGACTGGAGGGATACGCAGTATTTT. This encodes CASSVDWRDTQYF. The chain joins TRBV9 to TRBJ2-3, with D perhaps matching TRBD2 (5 bases). Germline lookup yields CDR1 SGDLS and CDR2 YYNGEE. Trimming pared 2 bases from V and 6 bases from J, leaving 10 bases between. The CDR3 is 13 residues long.

This clonotype was seen only a few times. The chain uses TRBV5-1 and TRBJ1-2; 7 positions agree with TRBD1. Germline V gives CDR1 SGHRS, CDR2 YFSETQ. This CDR3 is built from 13 residues. V was pared by 0 bases and J by 8 bases, with 4 bases of the junction left unmatched. CDR3 sequence (DNA): TGCGCCAGCAGCTTGGGACAGGGCCCGGGCTACACCTTC. This codes for CASSLGQGPGYTF.

There are a few counts of this clonotype. This sequence joins TRBV7-8 and TRBJ2-7; D gene uncertain. V lost 6 bases and J lost 6, with 15 bases in between. Germline V gene data show CDR1 as SGHVS and CDR2 as FQNEAQ. This CDR3 is 13 amino acids long. The CDR3 loop is CASSGRALREQYF. DNA for the CDR3: TGTGCCAGCAGTGGAAGGGCTTTACGCGAGCAGTACTTC.

This clonotype came up a few times. The chain employs TRBV4-3 and TRBJ1-2; the D gene is possibly TRBD1 (5 bases). Germline V gene sequence: CDR1 LGHNA, CDR2 YSLEER. The CDR3 length is 15 residues. Trimming took 1 base from V and 6 from J, leaving 15 bases between them. The CDR3 sequence: CASSQGGSVLDGYTF. The CDR3 bases are TGCGCCAGCAGCCAAGGGGGCAGCGTCCTAGATGGCTACACCTTC.

Remarks on this clonotype: In this CDR3 the conserved last residue, phenylalanine or tryptophan, is missing, so a read error is likely. The DNA is left out, because the CDR3 cannot be placed on it with certainty; the CDR3 is given as TCRdb lists it. The chain joins TRBV11-1 to TRBJ2-2; TRBD1, the table's D call, lacks a check against the DNA. Germline CDR1 SGHAT, CDR2 FQDESV (reference sequence). The CDR3 is made up of 22 amino acids, end residues included. The CDR3 reads CSWGEVSSCPTLRGAVLRGAAG.

J is TRBJ1-5 and V is TRBV3-1, with D uncertain. V lost 1 base and J lost 2, with 6 bases in between. Germline V gene data show CDR1 as LGHDT and CDR2 as YNNKEL (reference sequence). The CDR3 totals 14 residues. CDR3 in DNA: TGTGCCAGCAGCCAAGCTCCAGGCAATCAGCCCCAGCATTTT. Its protein product is CASSQAPGNQPQHF.

This clonotype occurred many times. The rearrangement uses TRBV27 and TRBJ1-5; D possibly corresponds to TRBD1 (5 bases). CDR3 length equals 15 residues. Trimming removed 5 bases at V and 2 bases at J, with 13 bases between. Germline V CDR1 and CDR2: MNHEY, SMNVEV (reference sequence). CDR3 loop: CASSPGSGGNQPQHF. CDR3 nucleotide sequence: TGTGCCAGCAGTCCGGGGTCGGGGGGCAATCAGCCCCAGCATTTT.

The chain uses TRBV24-1 and TRBJ2-3; 13 positions agree with TRBD2. There are 17 residues in the CDR3. J lost 2 bases, V lost 4 bases, and 5 bases had no gene match. CDR1 and CDR2 (germline): KGHDR, SFDVKD. For the CDR3, the DNA is TGTGCCACCAGTGACGTAACTAGCGGGGGGGCCACAGATACGCAGTATTTT. Encoded protein: CATSDVTSGGATDTQYF.

The V and J genes are TRBV11-2 and TRBJ2-6; D remains ambiguous. The V end was cut by 5 bases, the J end by 1 base, with 9 bases between. The CDR3 is 15 amino acids. Germline lookup yields CDR1 SGHAT and CDR2 FQNNGV. CDR3 bases: TGTGCCAGCAGCCCCGCAATTTCTGGGGCCAACGTCCTGACTTTC. This gives the protein CASSPAISGANVLTF.

J is TRBJ1-2 and V is TRBV16; TRBD1 matches 10 bases. The CDR3 spans 13 residues. V trimming: 6 bases; J trimming: 8 bases; junction bases outside the gene matches: 6. The germline CDR1 and CDR2 sequences are KGHSY and FQNENV. The CDR3 DNA follows: TGTGCCAGCAGTCCCGGGACAGGGGTCGGCTACACCTTC. Amino acids: CASSPGTGVGYTF.

This clonotype turned up a few times. The rearrangement links TRBV7-2 to TRBJ2-7, with 10 nucleotides matching TRBD1. J was trimmed by 0 bases and V by 5 bases; bases with no gene match: 4. Germline assignment: CDR1 SGHTA and CDR2 FQGNSA. CDR3 length: 15 amino acids. The CDR3, as DNA: TGTGCCAGCAGCCTAAGGACAGGGGGCTCCTACGAGCAGTACTTC. Residues: CASSLRTGGSYEQYF. The full variable domain, with the rest looked up from reference TRBV7-2 and TRBJ2-7, is GAGVSQSPSNKVTEKGKDVELRCDPISGHTALYWYRQSLGQGLEFLIYFQGNSAPDKSGLPSDRFSAERTGGSVSTLTIQRTQQEDSAVYLCASSLRTGGSYEQYFGPGTRLTVT.

This clonotype has ten or more counts. The chain has TRBV24-1 and TRBJ2-5; TRBD2 agrees at 7 bases. The CDR3 contains 13 residues. From germline, CDR1 is KGHDR and CDR2 SFDVKD. V gave up 4 bases and J gave up 5 bases; unmatched junction bases: 3. CDR3 protein: CATSEAGLETQYF. CDR3 DNA: TGTGCCACCAGTGAAGCGGGGTTGGAGACCCAGTACTTC.

In its sample, this clonotype was seen a few times. This chain joins TRBV5-1 and TRBJ1-3; D remains ambiguous. V lost 3 bases, J lost 0 bases, and 4 bases lay in between. The CDR3 has 13 residues. CDR1 SGHRS and CDR2 YFSETQ come from the germline V gene. CDR3 protein: CASSSYSGNTIYF. DNA for the CDR3: TGCGCCAGCAGCTCGTACTCTGGAAACACCATATATTTT.

This clonotype has more than one count but fewer than ten. This rearrangement joins TRBV7-9 to TRBJ2-1; D is possibly TRBD1 (6 bases). Between the trimmed V and J ends, which lost 9 bases and 8 bases, there was a span of 17 bases. From germline, CDR1 is SEHNR and CDR2 FQNEAQ (reference sequence). CDR3 length equals 13 residues. The CDR3 region is CARQGDRRDEQFF. The CDR3 DNA sequence: TGTGCCAGACAGGGTGACCGACGGGATGAGCAGTTCTTC.

There are a few counts of this clonotype. DNA for the CDR3: TGTGCTAGCGGTCATTCTTCCTACGAGCAGTACTTC. It translates to CASGHSSYEQYF. J is TRBJ2-7 and V is TRBV7-7; the D gene is possibly TRBD2 (6 bases). Germline lookup yields CDR1 SSHAT and CDR2 FNYEAQ (reference sequence). The length of the CDR3 is 12 residues.

The chain couples TRBV29-1 to TRBJ1-5, with 9 bases aligning to TRBD1. The length of the CDR3 is 14 residues. Germline values: CDR1 SQVTM, CDR2 ANQGSEA. Unmatched junction bases numbered 9, after V lost 6 bases and J lost 6 bases. CDR3 sequence reads: CSVGTGLVGQPQHF. CDR3 DNA sequence: TGCAGCGTCGGGACAGGGTTAGTTGGTCAGCCCCAGCATTTT.

The chain is built from TRBV12-3 or TRBV12-4 and TRBJ2-7; TRBD2 matches 12 bases. After removal of 6 bases from V and 3 bases from J, the junction contained 3 bases not matched to a gene. CDR3 length: 14 residues. The CDR3 nucleotides are TGTGCCAGCAGGCTAGCGGGAGGGGGCTACGAGCAGTACTTC. The encoded protein is CASRLAGGGYEQYF.

This clonotype was observed at least ten times. This chain connects TRBV15 to TRBJ2-5; TRBD1 agrees at 7 bases. The CDR3 is 18 residues long. The V gene end was trimmed by 4 bases and the J gene end by 0 bases; junction bases not matched to a gene: 14. Per germline, CDR1 LNHNV and CDR2 YYDKDF (reference sequence). The CDR3 here is CATSTLLRQGRDQETQYF. The CDR3 coding sequence is TGTGCCACCAGCACACTCCTCCGACAGGGACGAGACCAAGAGACCCAGTACTTC.

The sample holds a few counts of this clonotype. CDR3 amino acids: CSVALGLKETQYF. The CDR3 DNA is TGCAGCGTTGCTCTTGGACTGAAAGAGACCCAGTACTTC. This chain uses TRBV29-1 with TRBJ2-5; tentative D call: TRBD2 (5 bases). CDR1 is SQVTM, CDR2 ANQGSEA, per germline. The CDR3 contains 13 residues. V was trimmed by 4 bases and J by 3 bases, leaving 12 bases between them.

V and J are TRBV3-1 and TRBJ1-2; D gene ambiguous. Germline lookup yields CDR1 LGHDT and CDR2 YNNKEL (reference sequence). The CDR3 is made up of 11 amino acids. The germline V and J ends were trimmed by 1 base and 8 bases, with 5 bases remaining between them. Written as DNA, the CDR3 is TGTGCCAGCAGCCAAGTATCCGGCTACACCTTC. This codes for CASSQVSGYTF.

There are many counts of this clonotype. The J gene is TRBJ2-1, the V gene TRBV9; the match to TRBD2 covers 8 bases. The CDR3 has 12 residues. The trim removed 4 bases at V and 13 bases at J, leaving 7 bases unmatched. Germline lookup yields CDR1 SGDLS and CDR2 YYNGEE. CDR3 amino acids: CASSSHRGGQFF. The CDR3 DNA is TGTGCCAGCAGCTCACACCGGGGGGGTCAGTTCTTC.

This clonotype was observed a few times. V usage is TRBV2 and J usage is TRBJ1-4; D unresolved. CDR1 SNHLY and CDR2 FYNNEI come from the germline V gene. The CDR3 length is 17 residues. Trimming shortened V by 0 bases and J by 2 bases, and 13 bases separated the two germline ends. The CDR3 region is CASSEAGSGGTNEKLFF. DNA for the CDR3: TGTGCCAGCAGTGAAGCGGGTAGTGGAGGGACTAATGAAAAACTGTTTTTT.

This clonotype was seen more than once but under ten times. V usage is TRBV7-2 and J usage is TRBJ2-3, with 11 positions matching TRBD2. CDR1 is SGHTA and CDR2 is FQGNSA in the germline V gene. The length of the CDR3 is 17 residues. Trimming cost V 5 bases and J 4 bases; bases outside gene matches: 11. CDR3 in amino acids: CASSRTSGSTRADTQYF. The CDR3 nucleotides are TGTGCCAGCAGCCGCACTAGCGGGAGTACTAGGGCAGATACGCAGTATTTT.

This clonotype has a handful of counts. This rearrangement joins TRBV29-1 to TRBJ1-1, with TRBD1 identical over 9 bases. The CDR3 runs 13 residues. J lost 7 bases, V lost 6 bases, and 9 bases had no gene match. Germline values: CDR1 SQVTM, CDR2 ANQGSEA. The CDR3 region has the DNA TGCAGCGTACAGGGACAGGGACCCCTTGAAGCTTTCTTT. This gives the protein CSVQGQGPLEAFF.

The chain joins TRBV12-3 or TRBV12-4 to TRBJ2-5, with 8 bases matching TRBD1. With V trimmed by 7 bases and J by 4 bases, 8 bases remained unmatched. The CDR3 consists of 14 residues. The CDR3 coding sequence is TGTGCCAGCATTTTCAGGGGGCGTCGAGAGACCCAGTACTTC. Protein sequence: CASIFRGRRETQYF.

The chain joins TRBV30 to TRBJ1-3; possible D gene TRBD1, 5 bases. The CDR3 runs to 16 residues. Trimming removed 0 bases from V and 1 base from J, with 13 bases in between. CDR1 is GTSNPN and CDR2 is SVGIG in the germline V gene (reference sequence). CDR3 loop: CAWSVNFGGSGNTIYF. The CDR3 nucleotides are TGTGCCTGGAGTGTAAATTTTGGGGGGTCTGGAAACACCATATATTTT.

The genes are TRBV5-8 and TRBJ2-3; weak D call: TRBD1 (6 bases). CDR3 length: 16 residues. The ends were cut back, 7 bases at V and 0 bases at J, with 18 bases in the middle. Germline lookup yields CDR1 SGHTS and CDR2 YDEGEE. In nucleotides, the CDR3 is TGTGCCAGCGTACACAGGGTAAGGGGTAGCACAGATACGCAGTATTTT. Protein: CASVHRVRGSTDTQYF. Based on the CDR3 plus reference TRBV5-8 and TRBJ2-3, the full variable domain is EAGVTQSPTHLIKTRGQQATLRCSPISGHTSVYWYQQALGLGLQFLLWYDEGEERNRGNFPPRFSGRQFPNYSSELNVNALELEDSALYLCASVHRVRGSTDTQYFGPGTRLTVL.